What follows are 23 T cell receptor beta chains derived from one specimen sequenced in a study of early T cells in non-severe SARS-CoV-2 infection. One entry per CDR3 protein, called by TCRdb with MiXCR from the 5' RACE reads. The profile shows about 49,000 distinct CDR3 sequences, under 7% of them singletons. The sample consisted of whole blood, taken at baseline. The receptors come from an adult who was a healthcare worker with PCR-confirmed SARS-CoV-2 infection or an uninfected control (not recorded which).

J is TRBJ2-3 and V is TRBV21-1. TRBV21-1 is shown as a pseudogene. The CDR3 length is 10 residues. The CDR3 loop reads CASVVVTQYF. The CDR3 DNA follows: TGTGCCAGCGTCGTGGTTACGCAGTATTTT.

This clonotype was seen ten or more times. CDR3 region: CASSSETGYNSPLHF. For the CDR3, the DNA is TGTGCCAGCAGCTCCGAGACAGGGTATAATTCACCCCTCCACTTT. J is TRBJ1-6 and V is TRBV7-9; 7 bases match TRBD1. J was trimmed by 4 bases and V by 4 bases; bases with no gene match: 4. Per the germline V gene, CDR1 is SEHNR and CDR2 is FQNEAQ (reference sequence). CDR3 length: 15 amino acids.

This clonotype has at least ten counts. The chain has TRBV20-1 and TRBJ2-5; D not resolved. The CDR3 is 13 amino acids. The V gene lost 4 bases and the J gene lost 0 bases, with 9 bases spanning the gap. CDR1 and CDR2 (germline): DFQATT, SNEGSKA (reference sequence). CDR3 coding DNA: TGCAGTGCTATCGGCAGCGACCAAGAGACCCAGTACTTC. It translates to CSAIGSDQETQYF.

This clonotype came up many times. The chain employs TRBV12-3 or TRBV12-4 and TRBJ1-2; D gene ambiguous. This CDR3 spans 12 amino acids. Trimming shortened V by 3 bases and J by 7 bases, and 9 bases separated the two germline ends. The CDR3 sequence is CASSFSSGGYTF. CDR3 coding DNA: TGTGCCAGCAGTTTTTCGTCCGGTGGCTACACCTTC.

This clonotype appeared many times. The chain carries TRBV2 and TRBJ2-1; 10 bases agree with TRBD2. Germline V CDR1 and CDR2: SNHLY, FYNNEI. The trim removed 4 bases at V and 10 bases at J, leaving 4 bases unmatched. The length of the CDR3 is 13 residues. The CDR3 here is CASSGASGGEQFF. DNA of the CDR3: TGTGCCAGCAGTGGGGCTAGCGGGGGCGAGCAGTTCTTC.

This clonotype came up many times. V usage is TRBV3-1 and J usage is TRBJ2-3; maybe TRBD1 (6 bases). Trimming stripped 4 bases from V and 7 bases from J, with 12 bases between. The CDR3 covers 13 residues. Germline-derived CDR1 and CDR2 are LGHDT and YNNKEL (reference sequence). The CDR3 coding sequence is TGTGCCAGCAGCCCAGGCAGGGGAAATACGCAGTATTTT. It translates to CASSPGRGNTQYF.

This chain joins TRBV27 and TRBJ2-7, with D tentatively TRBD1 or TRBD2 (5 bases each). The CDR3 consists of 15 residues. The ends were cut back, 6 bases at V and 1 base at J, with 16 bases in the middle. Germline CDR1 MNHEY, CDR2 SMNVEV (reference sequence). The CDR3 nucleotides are TGTGCCAGCAGGTCCGGGGTTTGGGGGTCCTACGAGCAGTACTTC. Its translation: CASRSGVWGSYEQYF.

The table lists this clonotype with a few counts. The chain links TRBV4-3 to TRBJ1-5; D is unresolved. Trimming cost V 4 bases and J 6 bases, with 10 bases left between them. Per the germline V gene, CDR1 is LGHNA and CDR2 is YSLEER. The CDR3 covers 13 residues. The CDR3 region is CASSRSRTQPQHF. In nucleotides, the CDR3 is TGCGCCAGCAGCCGATCTCGAACTCAGCCCCAGCATTTT.

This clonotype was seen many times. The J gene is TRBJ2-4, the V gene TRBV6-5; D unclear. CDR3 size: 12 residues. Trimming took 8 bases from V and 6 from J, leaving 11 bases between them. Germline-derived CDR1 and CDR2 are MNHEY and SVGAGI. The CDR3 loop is CASLSPANIQYF. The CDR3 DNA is TGTGCCAGCCTCTCCCCGGCAAACATTCAGTACTTC.

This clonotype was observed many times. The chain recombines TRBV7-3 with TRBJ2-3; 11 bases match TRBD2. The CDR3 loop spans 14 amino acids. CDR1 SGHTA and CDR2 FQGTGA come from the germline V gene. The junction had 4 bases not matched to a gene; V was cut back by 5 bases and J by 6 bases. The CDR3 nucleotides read TGTGCCAGCAGCCCTAGCGGGGGGATGGATACGCAGTATTTT. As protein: CASSPSGGMDTQYF.

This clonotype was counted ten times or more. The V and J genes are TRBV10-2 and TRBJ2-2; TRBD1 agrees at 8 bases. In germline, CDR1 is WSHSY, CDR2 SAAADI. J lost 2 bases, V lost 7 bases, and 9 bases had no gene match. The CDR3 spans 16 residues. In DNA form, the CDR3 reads TGCGCCAGCATGGACAGGGTGAAGGTCAACACCGGGGAGCTGTTTTTT. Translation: CASMDRVKVNTGELFF.

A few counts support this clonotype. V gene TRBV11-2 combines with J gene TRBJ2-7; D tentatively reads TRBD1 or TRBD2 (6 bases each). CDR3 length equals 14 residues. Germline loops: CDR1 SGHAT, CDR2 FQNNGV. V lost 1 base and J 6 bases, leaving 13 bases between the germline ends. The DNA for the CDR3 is TGTGCCAGCAGCTTAGTACAGGGAGGAAGCGAGCAGTACTTC. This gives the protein CASSLVQGGSEQYF. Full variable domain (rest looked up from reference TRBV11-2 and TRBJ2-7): EAGVAQSPRYKIIEKRQSVAFWCNPISGHATLYWYQQILGQGPKLLIQFQNNGVVDDSQLPKDRFSAERLKGVDSTLKIQPAKLEDSAVYLCASSLVQGGSEQYFGPGTRLTVT.

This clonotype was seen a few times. The CDR3 coding sequence is TGCGCCAGCAGCAAAACCGGGACAGGCTGGACTGAAGCTTTCTTT. Residues: CASSKTGTGWTEAFF. The chain links TRBV5-1 to TRBJ1-1; 8 nucleotides line up with TRBD1. CDR3 size: 15 residues. CDR1 SGHRS and CDR2 YFSETQ come from the germline V gene. The trim removed 4 bases at V and 5 bases at J, leaving 10 bases unmatched.

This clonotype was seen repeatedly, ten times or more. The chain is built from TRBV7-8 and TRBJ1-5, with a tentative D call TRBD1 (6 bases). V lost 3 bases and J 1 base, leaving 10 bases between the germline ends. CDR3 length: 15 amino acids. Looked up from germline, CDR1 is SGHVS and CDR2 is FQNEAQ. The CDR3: CASSLQGQSNQPQHF. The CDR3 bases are TGTGCCAGCAGCTTGCAGGGACAAAGCAATCAGCCCCAGCATTTT.

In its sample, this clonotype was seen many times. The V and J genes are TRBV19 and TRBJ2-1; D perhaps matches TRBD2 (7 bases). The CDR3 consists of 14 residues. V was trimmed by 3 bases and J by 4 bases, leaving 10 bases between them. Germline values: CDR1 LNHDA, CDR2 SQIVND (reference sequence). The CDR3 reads CASSIRGGYNEQFF. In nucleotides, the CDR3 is TGTGCCAGTAGTATTAGGGGGGGATACAATGAGCAGTTCTTC.

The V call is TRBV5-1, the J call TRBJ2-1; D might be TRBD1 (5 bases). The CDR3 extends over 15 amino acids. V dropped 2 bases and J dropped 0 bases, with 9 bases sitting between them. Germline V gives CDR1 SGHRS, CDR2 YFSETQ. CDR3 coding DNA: TGCGCCAGCAGCTTTGACAGCCTCTCCTACAATGAGCAGTTCTTC. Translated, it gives CASSFDSLSYNEQFF. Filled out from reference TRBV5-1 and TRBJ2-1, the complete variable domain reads KAGVTQTPRYLIKTRGQQVTLSCSPISGHRSVSWYQQTPGQGLQFLFEYFSETQRNKGNFPGRFSGRQFSNSRSEMNVSTLELGDSALYLCASSFDSLSYNEQFFGPGTRLTVL.

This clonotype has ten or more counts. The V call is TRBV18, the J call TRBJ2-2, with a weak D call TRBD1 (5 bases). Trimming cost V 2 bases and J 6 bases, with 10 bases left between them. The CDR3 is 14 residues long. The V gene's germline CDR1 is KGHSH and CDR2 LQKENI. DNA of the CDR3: TGTGCCAGCTCACCAAGGGGAAAGTCCGGGGAGCTGTTTTTT. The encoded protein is CASSPRGKSGELFF.

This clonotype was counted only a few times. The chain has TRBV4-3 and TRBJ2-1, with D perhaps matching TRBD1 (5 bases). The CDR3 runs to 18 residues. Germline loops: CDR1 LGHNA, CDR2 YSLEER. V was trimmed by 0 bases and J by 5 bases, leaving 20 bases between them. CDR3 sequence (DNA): TGCGCCAGCAGCCAAGATGTACCCAGGGCAAGGGGCAACAATGAGCAGTTCTTC. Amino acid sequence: CASSQDVPRARGNNEQFF.

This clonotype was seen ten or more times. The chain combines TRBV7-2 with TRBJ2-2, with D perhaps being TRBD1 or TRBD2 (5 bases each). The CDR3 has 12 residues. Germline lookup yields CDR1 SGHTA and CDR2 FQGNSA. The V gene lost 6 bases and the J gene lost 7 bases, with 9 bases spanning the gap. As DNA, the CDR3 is TGTGCCAGCAGTCAGGGAGTCGGGGAGCTGTTTTTT. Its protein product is CASSQGVGELFF. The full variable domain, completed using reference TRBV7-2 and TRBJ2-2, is GAGVSQSPSNKVTEKGKDVELRCDPISGHTALYWYRQSLGQGLEFLIYFQGNSAPDKSGLPSDRFSAERTGGSVSTLTIQRTQQEDSAVYLCASSQGVGELFFGEGSRLTVL.

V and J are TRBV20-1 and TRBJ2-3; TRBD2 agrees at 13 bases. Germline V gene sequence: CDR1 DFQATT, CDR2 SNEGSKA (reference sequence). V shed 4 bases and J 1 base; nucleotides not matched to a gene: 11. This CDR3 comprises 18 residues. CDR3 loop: CSAKQTSGGALGTDTQYF. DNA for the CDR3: TGCAGTGCTAAACAAACTAGCGGGGGGGCCTTGGGCACAGATACGCAGTATTTT.

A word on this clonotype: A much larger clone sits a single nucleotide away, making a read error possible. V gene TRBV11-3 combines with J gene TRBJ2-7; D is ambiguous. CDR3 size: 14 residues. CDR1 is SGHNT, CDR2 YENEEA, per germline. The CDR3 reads CTSSPRITGSEQYF. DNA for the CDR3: TGTACCAGCAGCCCAAGAATAACTGGAAGCGAGCAGTACTTC.

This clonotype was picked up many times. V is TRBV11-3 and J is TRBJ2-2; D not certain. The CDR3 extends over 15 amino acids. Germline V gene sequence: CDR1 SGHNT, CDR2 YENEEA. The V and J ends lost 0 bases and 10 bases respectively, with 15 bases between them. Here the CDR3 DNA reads TGTGCCAGCAGCTTAGATGGGCAGGAGCTCTCGGAGCTGTTTTTT. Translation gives CASSLDGQELSELFF.

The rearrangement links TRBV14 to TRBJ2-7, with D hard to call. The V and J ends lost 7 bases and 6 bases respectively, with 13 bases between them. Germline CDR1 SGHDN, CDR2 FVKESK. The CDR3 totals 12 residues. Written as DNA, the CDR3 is TGTGCCAGCAATCCTACCCGTGGCGAGCAGTACTTC. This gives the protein CASNPTRGEQYF.